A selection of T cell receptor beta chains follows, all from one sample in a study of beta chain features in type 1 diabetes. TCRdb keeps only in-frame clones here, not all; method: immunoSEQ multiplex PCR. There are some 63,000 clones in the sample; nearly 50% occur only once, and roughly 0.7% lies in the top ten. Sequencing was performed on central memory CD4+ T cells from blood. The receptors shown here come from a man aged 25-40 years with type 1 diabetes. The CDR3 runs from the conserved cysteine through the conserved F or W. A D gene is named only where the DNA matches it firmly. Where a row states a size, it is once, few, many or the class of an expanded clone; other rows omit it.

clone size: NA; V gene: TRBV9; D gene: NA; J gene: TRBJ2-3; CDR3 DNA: TGTGCCAGCAGCGTAGGGCCGCACACAGATACGCAGTATTTT; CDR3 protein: CASSVGPHTDTQYF
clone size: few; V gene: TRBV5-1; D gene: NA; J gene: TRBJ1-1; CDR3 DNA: TGCGCCAGCAGCTTGGGACAGGCTACTGAAGCTTTCTTT; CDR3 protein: CASSLGQATEAFF
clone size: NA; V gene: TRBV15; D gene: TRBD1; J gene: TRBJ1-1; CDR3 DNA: TGTGCCACCAGCAGAGACCGGTCGGACAGGGCCGCTTTCTTT; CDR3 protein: CATSRDRSDRAAFF
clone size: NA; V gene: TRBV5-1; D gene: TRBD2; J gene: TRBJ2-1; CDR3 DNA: TGCGCCAGCAGCTTGGGGGACGGGAGGTTCAATGAGCAGTTCTTC; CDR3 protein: CASSLGDGRFNEQFF
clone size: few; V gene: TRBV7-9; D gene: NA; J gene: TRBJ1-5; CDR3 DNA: TGTGCCAGCAGCTTCGGGGGAAATCAGCCCCAGCATTTT; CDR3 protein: CASSFGGNQPQHF
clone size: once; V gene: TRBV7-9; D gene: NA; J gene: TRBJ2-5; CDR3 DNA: TGTGCCAGCAGCACCTCCCGGGGAGAGACCCAGTACTTC; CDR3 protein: CASSTSRGETQYF
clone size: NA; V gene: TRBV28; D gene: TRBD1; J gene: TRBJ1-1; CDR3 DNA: TGTGCCAGCAACATAGGGGGCACAGGGTCCGGCGTTACTGCAGCTTTCTTT; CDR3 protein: CASNIGGTGSGVTAAFF
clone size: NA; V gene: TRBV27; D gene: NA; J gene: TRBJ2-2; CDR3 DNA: TGTGCCAGCAGGGGGCGGAAAAACACCGGGGAGCTGTTTTTT; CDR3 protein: CASRGRKNTGELFF
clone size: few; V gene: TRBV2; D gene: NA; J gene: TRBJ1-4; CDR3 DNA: TGTGCCAGCAGGGAGCGATCAACTAATGAAAAACTGTTTTTT; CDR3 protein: CASRERSTNEKLFF
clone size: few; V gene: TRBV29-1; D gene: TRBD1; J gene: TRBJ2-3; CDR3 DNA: TGCAGCGTTGAGGGACAGGGGAACACAGATACGCAGTATTTT; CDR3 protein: CSVEGQGNTDTQYF
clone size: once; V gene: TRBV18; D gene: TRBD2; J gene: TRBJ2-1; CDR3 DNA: TGTGCCAGCTCACCACCCTCGACTAGCGGCCTGAATGAGCAGTTCTTC; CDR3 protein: CASSPPSTSGLNEQFF
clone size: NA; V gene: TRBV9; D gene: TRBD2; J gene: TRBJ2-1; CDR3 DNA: TGTGCCAGCAGCGTAGGTCTAGCGGGGACTGAGCAGTTCTTC; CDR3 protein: CASSVGLAGTEQFF
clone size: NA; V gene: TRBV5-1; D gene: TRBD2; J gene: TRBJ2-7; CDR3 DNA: TGCGCCAGCAGCACCTCCGGGGACTATTCCTACGAGCAGTACTTC; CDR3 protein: CASSTSGDYSYEQYF
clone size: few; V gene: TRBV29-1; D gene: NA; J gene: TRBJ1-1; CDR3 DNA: TGCAGCGTCAGCGCGCGGAGGGGTGAAGCTTTCTTT; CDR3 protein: CSVSARRGEAFF
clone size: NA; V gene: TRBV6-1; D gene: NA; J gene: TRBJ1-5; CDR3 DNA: TGTGCCAGCAGTGAAGCTTGGGGCCATAGCAATCAGCCCCAGCATTTT; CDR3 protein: CASSEAWGHSNQPQHF
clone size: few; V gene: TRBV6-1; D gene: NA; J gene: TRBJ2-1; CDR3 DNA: TGTGCCAGCATCTATACGGGACTGCCTACCGGTGAGCAGTTCTTC; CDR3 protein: CASIYTGLPTGEQFF
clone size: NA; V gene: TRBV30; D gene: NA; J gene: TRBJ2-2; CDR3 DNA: TGTGCCTGGAGTGCCACGAGGGGGGAGCTGTTTTTT; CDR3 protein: CAWSATRGELFF
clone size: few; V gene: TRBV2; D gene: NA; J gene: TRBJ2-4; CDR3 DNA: TGTGCCAGCACCTCTAGGGGGGGCGGTGACATTCAGTACTTC; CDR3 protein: CASTSRGGGDIQYF
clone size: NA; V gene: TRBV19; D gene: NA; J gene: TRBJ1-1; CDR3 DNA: TGTGCCAGTAAGGAGGAGGATTCGATGAACACTGAAGCTTTCTTT; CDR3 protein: CASKEEDSMNTEAFF
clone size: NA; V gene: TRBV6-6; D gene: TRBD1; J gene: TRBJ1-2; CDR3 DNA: TGTGCCAGCAGCGCGATGACAGGGGGATATGGCTACACCTTC; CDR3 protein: CASSAMTGGYGYTF
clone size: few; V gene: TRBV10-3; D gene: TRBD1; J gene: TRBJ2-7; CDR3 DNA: TGTGCCATCAGTGAGGGCGGGACAGGGCAGATCGAGCAGTACTTC; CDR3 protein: CAISEGGTGQIEQYF
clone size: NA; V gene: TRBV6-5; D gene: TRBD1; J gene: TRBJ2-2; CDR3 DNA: TGTGCCAGCAGGCCCGGGACAGGCTCCGGGGAGCTGTTTTTT; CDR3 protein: CASRPGTGSGELFF
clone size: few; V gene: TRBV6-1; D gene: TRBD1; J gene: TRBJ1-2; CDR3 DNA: TGTGCCAGCAGCCGACCGGGACAGGCTAACTATGGCTACACCTTC; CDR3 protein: CASSRPGQANYGYTF
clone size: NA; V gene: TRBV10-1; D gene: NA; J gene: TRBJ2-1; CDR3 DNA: TGCGCCAGCAGTGAGTCGATCGAGGGTCGGGAGTTCTTC; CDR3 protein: CASSESIEGREFF
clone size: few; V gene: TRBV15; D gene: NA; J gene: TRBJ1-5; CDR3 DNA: TGTGCCACCAGCAGAGATGGGAGCGGCCTTAAGCCCCAGCATTTT; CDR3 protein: CATSRDGSGLKPQHF
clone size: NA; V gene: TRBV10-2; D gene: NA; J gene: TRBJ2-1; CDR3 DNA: TGCGCCAGCAGGGAGACGGGCTCCTACAATGAGCAGTTCTTC; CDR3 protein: CASRETGSYNEQFF
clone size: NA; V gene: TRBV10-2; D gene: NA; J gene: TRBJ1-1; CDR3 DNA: TGCGCCAGCAGGAACGGGAGGAACACTGAAGCTTTCTTT; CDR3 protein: CASRNGRNTEAFF
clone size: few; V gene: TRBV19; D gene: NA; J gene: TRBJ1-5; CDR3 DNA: TGTGCCAGTCATGAAGGGGTCAGGGGAGACGGCAATCAGCCCCAGCATTTT; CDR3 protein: CASHEGVRGDGNQPQHF
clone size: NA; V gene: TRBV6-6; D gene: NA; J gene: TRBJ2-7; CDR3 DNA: TGTGCCAGCAGTTACTCGGGGCAGGGGCCCTACGAGCAGTACTTC; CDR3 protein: CASSYSGQGPYEQYF
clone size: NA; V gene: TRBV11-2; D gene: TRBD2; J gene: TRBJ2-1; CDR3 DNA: TGTGCCAGCAGCTTAGAGATCCTGACTAGCGGGAGGTACAATGAGCAGTTCTTC; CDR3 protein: CASSLEILTSGRYNEQFF
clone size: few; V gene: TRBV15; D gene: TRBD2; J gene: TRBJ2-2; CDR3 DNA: TGTGCCACCAGCAGAGGGACGACTAGCTGGGGCGGGGAGCTGTTTTTT; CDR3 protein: CATSRGTTSWGGELFF
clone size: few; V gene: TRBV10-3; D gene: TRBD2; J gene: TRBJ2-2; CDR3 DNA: TGTGCCATGGGGGAGGGGCCCGACACCGGGGAGCTGTTTTTT; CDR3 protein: CAMGEGPDTGELFF
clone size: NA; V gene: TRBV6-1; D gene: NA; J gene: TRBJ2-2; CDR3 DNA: TGTGCCAGCAGTGAACTCCCCGGCACCGGGGAGCTGTTTTTT; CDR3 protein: CASSELPGTGELFF
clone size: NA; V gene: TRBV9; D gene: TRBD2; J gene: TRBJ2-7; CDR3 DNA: TGTGCCGGGCCGACCGGGACTAGCGGGGCCGACCTAGCCTACGAGCAGTACTTC; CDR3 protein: CAGPTGTSGADLAYEQYF
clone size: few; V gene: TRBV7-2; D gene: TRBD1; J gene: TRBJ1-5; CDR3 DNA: TGTGCCAGCAGCGACAGGGTAGATCAGCCCCAGCATTTT; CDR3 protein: CASSDRVDQPQHF
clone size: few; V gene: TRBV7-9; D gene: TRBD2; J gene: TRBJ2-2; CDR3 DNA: TGTGCCAGCAGCTCACGGACTAGCGGAAGCACCGGGGAGCTGTTTTTT; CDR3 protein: CASSSRTSGSTGELFF
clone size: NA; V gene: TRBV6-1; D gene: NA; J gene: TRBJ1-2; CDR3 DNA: TGTGCCAGCAGTGGCCCCTTCTCCGGGACAAGAGGTGGCTACACCTTC; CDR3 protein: CASSGPFSGTRGGYTF
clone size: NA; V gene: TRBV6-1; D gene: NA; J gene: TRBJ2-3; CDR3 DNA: TGTGCCAGCAGCCCCGAGGGTATACCCACAGATACGCAGTATTTT; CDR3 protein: CASSPEGIPTDTQYF
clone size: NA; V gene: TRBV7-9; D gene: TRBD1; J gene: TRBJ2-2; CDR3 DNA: TGTGCCAGCAGCTTAGTGGACAGGGCGGTGCCCGGGGAGCTGTTTTTT; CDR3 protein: CASSLVDRAVPGELFF
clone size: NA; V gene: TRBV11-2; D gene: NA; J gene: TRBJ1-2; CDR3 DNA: TGTGCCAGCAGCCCGGACAGAAACTATGGCTACACCTTC; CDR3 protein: CASSPDRNYGYTF
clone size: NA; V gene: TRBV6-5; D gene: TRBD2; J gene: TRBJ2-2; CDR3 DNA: TGTGCCAGCACCCCGGGGGGGGCCGGGGAGCTGTTTTTT; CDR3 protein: CASTPGGAGELFF
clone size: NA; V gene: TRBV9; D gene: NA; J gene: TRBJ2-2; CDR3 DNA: TGTGCCAGCAGCTCGAGTATCGGGGGAGGATTTGCAACCGGGGAGCTGTTTTTT; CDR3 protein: CASSSSIGGGFATGELFF
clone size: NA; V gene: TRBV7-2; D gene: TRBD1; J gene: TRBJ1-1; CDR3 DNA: TGTGCCAGCAGCTTGGACAGGGAGAACACTGAAGCTTTCTTT; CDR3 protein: CASSLDRENTEAFF
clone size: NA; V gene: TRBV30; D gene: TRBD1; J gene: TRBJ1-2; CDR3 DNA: TGTGCCTGGAGTGGCGGACAGGGGGACTATGGCTACACCTTC; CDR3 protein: CAWSGGQGDYGYTF
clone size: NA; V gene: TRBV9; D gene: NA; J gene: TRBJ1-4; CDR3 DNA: TGTGCCAGCAGCGTAGGGGGGCAGGCGAGCGAAAAACTGTTTTTT; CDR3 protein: CASSVGGQASEKLFF
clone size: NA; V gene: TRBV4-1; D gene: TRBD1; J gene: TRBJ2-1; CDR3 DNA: TGCGCCAGCAGCCAAGTGGAAAGGACAGGGCTTTATGAGCAGTTCTTC; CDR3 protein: CASSQVERTGLYEQFF
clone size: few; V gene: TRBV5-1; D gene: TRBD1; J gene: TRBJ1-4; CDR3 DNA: TGCGCCAGCAGCTTGGCCGGACAGGGGGAAAAACTGTTTTTT; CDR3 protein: CASSLAGQGEKLFF
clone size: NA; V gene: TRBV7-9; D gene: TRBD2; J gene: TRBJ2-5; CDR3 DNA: TGTGCCAGCAGCGCCCGCTTGGGGGGGGAGACCCAGTACTTC; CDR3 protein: CASSARLGGETQYF
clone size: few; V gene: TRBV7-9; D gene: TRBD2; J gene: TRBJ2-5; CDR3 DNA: TGTGCCAGCAGCCCCGGGACTACGGGCGAGACCCAGTACTTC; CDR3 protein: CASSPGTTGETQYF
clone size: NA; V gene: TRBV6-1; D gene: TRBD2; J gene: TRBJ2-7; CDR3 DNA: TGTGCCAGCAGTGAAGGACTAGCGGGGTCCTACGAGCAGTACTTC; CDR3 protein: CASSEGLAGSYEQYF
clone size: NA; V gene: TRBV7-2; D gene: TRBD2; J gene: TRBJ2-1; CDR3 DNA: TGTGCCAGCAGCTTACGAGGCGGGGGGGCAGGTGACAATGAGCAGTTCTTC; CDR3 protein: CASSLRGGGAGDNEQFF
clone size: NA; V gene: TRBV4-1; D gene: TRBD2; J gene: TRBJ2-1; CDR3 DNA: TGCGCCAGCAGCCAAGATGGTAGCGGGACTTACAATGAGCAGTTCTTC; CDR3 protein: CASSQDGSGTYNEQFF
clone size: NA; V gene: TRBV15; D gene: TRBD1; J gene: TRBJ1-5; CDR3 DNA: TGTGCCACCAGCAGAGATGGGGACAGGGACCAGCCCCAGCATTTT; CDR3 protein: CATSRDGDRDQPQHF